The subject of this entry is one TCR beta chain. It lacks a known antigen. The sample holds no much larger clone one base away, and base qualities are not on file. The sample's time point label, in plain terms: baseline before first vaccination. Vaccinee samples came from UK trials COV001 and COV002, including a single-blind randomized controlled phase 2/3 trial of AZD1222 (ChAdOx1 nCoV-19) in healthy adults. For TCRbeta chain sequencing, PBMC samples were collected from trial participants at day 0 and at day 28 after the second dose. These data come from a study of T cell responses to AZD1222 COVID-19 vaccine (dated by TCRdb to the early 2020s). Regarding the research as a whole: AZD1222 recipients whose second dose came at about 4 weeks and those whose second dose came at about 12 weeks were combined into one group, since spike-specific TCR depth and breadth did not differ between the two schedules. Trial participants were enrolled by age into 18-55, 56-69 and 70-plus year subgroups, with roughly 150, 30 and 60 TCR-sequenced participants respectively. TCR sequencing was performed for 230 to 250 trial participants, of whom about 200 were given two doses of AZD1222 and some 26 were given two doses of MenACWY control vaccine. Findings and caveats that apply to the study as a whole: Spike-specific TCR breadth and depth rose significantly after two AZD1222 doses compared with day 0 and with MenACWY recipients. The 56-69-year group was small, and its depth increase did not reach significance, likely because of low power. Participants were mostly white British, with more females than males. The authors suggested clonal diversity may have been underestimated. No day 14 peak-response samples were available, so repertoires were characterized only after the peak T cell response. Conclusions about previously exposed vaccinees are limited because only a handful of AZD1222 recipients were SARS-CoV-2 seropositive at baseline. Nearly half of unique spike-specific TCRs reportedly recognized epitopes outside regions mutated in the B.1.351 and B.1.1.7 variants. The whole spike protein was spanned by vaccine-associated CD4 TCRs, and dominant responses were seen in regions 160-218 and 743-854.

The germline V gene encodes CDR1 SNHLY and CDR2 FYNNEI. Spanning cysteine to phenylalanine, the CDR3 consists of 15 amino acids. Only CDR3 DNA is held: 45 bases, read in frame from base 1. Compared with germline, V lacks 4 bases and J lacks 3 bases; bases without a gene match: 5. The CDR3 regions of human TCRbeta chains were analyzed by immunosequencing. The paper's data handling went like this. Repertoire TCRs were matched against a reference library of SARS-CoV-2-specific TCRs generated with the MIRA antigen-specificity platform. Breadth meant the fraction of unique TCRs that were SARS-CoV-2-associated, whereas depth meant the fraction of total T cells that were SARS-CoV-2-associated. Using the MIRA data, every spike-specific TCR was mapped to the spike region that the TCR reacted to and assigned to either a CD4 or a CD8 class. Log10-transformed breadth and depth values were compared by one-way ANOVA with Sidak's multiple comparisons tests. The immuneACCESS repertoire file appears here via TCRdb, limited to in-frame rearrangements. These files lack a portion of the clones; in checked studies, under half of the deficit traces to unresolved V genes, and the cause of the others is not known. V and J calls and clone size are given by that table; D and trimming were obtained from the DNA. Within this sample are about 130,000 clones, with approximately 93% of them counted one time only. The ten largest clonotypes hold about 3% of the sample.

The sequenced sample was peripheral blood, obtained on day 0 of AZD1222 vaccination. This receptor was taken from an adult in good health. The chain joins TRBV2 to TRBJ2-3; a stretch of 9 junction bases matches TRBD1. The CDR3 region reads CASSVDRGRTDTQYF. In nucleotide form, the sequence is TGTGCCAGCAGTGTGGACAGGGGCAGGACAGATACGCAGTATTTT.